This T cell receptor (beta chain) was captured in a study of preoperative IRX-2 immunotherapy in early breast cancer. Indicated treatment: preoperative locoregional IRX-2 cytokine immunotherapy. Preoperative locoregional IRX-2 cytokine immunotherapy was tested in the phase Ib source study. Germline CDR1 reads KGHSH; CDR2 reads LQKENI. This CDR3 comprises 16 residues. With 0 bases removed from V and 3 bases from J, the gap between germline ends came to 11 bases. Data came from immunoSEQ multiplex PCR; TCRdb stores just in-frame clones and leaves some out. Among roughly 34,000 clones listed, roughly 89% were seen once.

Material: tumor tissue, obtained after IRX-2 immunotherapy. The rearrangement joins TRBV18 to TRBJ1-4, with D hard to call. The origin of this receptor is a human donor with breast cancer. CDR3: CASSPPAYRPNEKLFF. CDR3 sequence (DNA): TGTGCCAGCTCACCACCCGCGTACAGACCTAATGAAAAACTGTTTTTT. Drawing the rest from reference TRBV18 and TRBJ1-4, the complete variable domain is NAGVMQNPRHLVRRRGQEARLRCSPMKGHSHVYWYRQLPEEGLKFMVYLQKENIIDESGMPKERFSAEFPKEGPSILRIQQVVRGDSAAYFCASSPPAYRPNEKLFFGSGTQLSVL.